The 20 T cell receptor beta chains given below trace back to one sample, sequenced in a study of breast tumors, draining lymph nodes, adjacent tissues. MiXCR, run by TCRdb on the multiplex PCR reads, gives a single entry per CDR3 protein. The sample lists tens of thousands of distinct CDR3 sequences, 23% seen once, with approximately 8.1% in the top ten. Sequences were obtained from breast tumor tissue. These receptor sequences come from a female donor with breast cancer. Some clones in this sample may be carry-over from other donors' samples.

The V and J genes are TRBV28 and TRBJ1-4; D gene ambiguous. The germline V gene encodes CDR1 MDHEN and CDR2 SYDVKM. The V and J ends lost 5 bases and 5 bases respectively, with 15 bases between them. The CDR3 contains 15 residues. The CDR3 DNA is TGTGCCAGCAGTCCCTTCGGCAGCCCGAATGAAAAACTGTTTTTT. Its protein product is CASSPFGSPNEKLFF.

This clonotype was found many times. V is TRBV5-1 and J is TRBJ2-1, with 13 bases matching TRBD2. J was trimmed by 4 bases and V by 0 bases; bases with no gene match: 4. The CDR3 sequence is 17 residues long. Germline V CDR1 and CDR2: SGHRS, YFSETQ. As DNA, the CDR3 is TGCGCCAGCAGCTTGGGGACTAGCGGGGGTTCGTACAATGAGCAGTTCTTC. Its translation is CASSLGTSGGSYNEQFF.

This clonotype has a count of ten or more. This chain connects TRBV20-1 to TRBJ2-5; 8 bases line up with TRBD2. Germline assignment: CDR1 DFQATT and CDR2 SNEGSKA (reference sequence). V lost 6 bases to trimming and J lost 5 bases; unmatched junction nucleotides: 20. The CDR3 consists of 17 residues. The CDR3 bases are TGCAGTGCACTAGTTCCCCAGCCGGGACTAGTTCAGGAGACCCAGTACTTC. This gives the protein CSALVPQPGLVQETQYF.

This clonotype was counted many times. The chain couples TRBV11-2 to TRBJ1-6, with D tentatively TRBD1 (5 bases). Germline V gene data show CDR1 as SGHAT and CDR2 as FQNNGV. CDR3 size: 15 residues. V dropped 4 bases and J dropped 5 bases, with 12 bases sitting between them. Here the CDR3 reads CASSSSGRNNSPLHF. Here the CDR3 DNA reads TGTGCCAGCAGCTCCTCGGGACGGAATAATTCACCCCTCCACTTT. Using reference TRBV11-2 and TRBJ1-6 for the parts outside the CDR3, the full variable domain is EAGVAQSPRYKIIEKRQSVAFWCNPISGHATLYWYQQILGQGPKLLIQFQNNGVVDDSQLPKDRFSAERLKGVDSTLKIQPAKLEDSAVYLCASSSSGRNNSPLHFGNGTRLTVT.

The table lists this clonotype with many counts. The rearrangement uses TRBV9 and TRBJ2-1; the match to TRBD2 covers 10 bases. The germline V gene encodes CDR1 SGDLS and CDR2 YYNGEE. The CDR3 is made up of 15 amino acids. Germline trimming cut 3 bases from V and 9 bases from J; bases unmatched to any gene: 9. The CDR3 sequence: CASSAHSGGAGEQFF. The CDR3 nucleotides read TGTGCCAGCAGCGCCCACAGCGGGGGGGCTGGTGAGCAGTTCTTC.

At least ten counts were recorded for this clonotype. The V and J genes are TRBV7-8 and TRBJ1-2, with 8 bases identical to TRBD1. CDR3 length: 13 residues. The germline V gene encodes CDR1 SGHVS and CDR2 FQNEAQ. The ends lost 5 bases at V and 8 bases at J; junction bases unmatched: 7. CDR3: CASSPDRAQGYTF. CDR3 in DNA: TGTGCCAGCAGCCCGGACAGGGCGCAGGGCTACACCTTC.

This clonotype appeared many times. This sequence joins TRBV9 and TRBJ2-2; 8 bases agree with TRBD1. The germline gives CDR1 SGDLS, CDR2 YYNGEE. The length of the CDR3 is 13 residues. With V trimmed by 3 bases and J by 10 bases, 5 bases remained unmatched. The CDR3 protein is CASSDAQGEELFF. CDR3 in DNA: TGTGCCAGCAGCGATGCACAGGGGGAGGAGCTGTTTTTT.

There are many counts of this clonotype. The genes are TRBV10-1 and TRBJ2-1, with D maybe TRBD2 (5 bases). This CDR3 region has 16 residues. Trimming pared 2 bases from V and 3 bases from J, leaving 14 bases between. The germline gives CDR1 WNHNN, CDR2 SYGVQD (reference sequence). CDR3 nucleotide sequence: TGCGCCAGCAGTGAGGACGTAAGGAGGAACTACAATGAGCAGTTCTTC. Translated: CASSEDVRRNYNEQFF.

V usage is TRBV20-1 and J usage is TRBJ2-7, with a weak D call TRBD2 (6 bases). Trimming pared 2 bases from V and 1 base from J, leaving 15 bases between. In germline, CDR1 is DFQATT, CDR2 SNEGSKA (reference sequence). The CDR3 length is 15 residues. The CDR3 is CSARPNDGRSYEQYF. CDR3 DNA: TGCAGTGCTAGACCGAACGACGGGAGATCCTACGAGCAGTACTTC.

In this sample, this clonotype turned up many times. This chain joins TRBV18 and TRBJ1-5; maybe TRBD1 (6 bases). The CDR3 runs 15 residues. Deletions cut 5 bases from V and 5 bases from J, with 16 bases between. Germline assignment: CDR1 KGHSH and CDR2 LQKENI. Written as DNA, the CDR3 is TGTGCCAGCTCAAGTTTCGGGGGGCCGGATCAGCCCCAGCATTTT. Amino acid sequence: CASSSFGGPDQPQHF. The whole variable domain, remainder taken from reference TRBV18 and TRBJ1-5, is NAGVMQNPRHLVRRRGQEARLRCSPMKGHSHVYWYRQLPEEGLKFMVYLQKENIIDESGMPKERFSAEFPKEGPSILRIQQVVRGDSAAYFCASSSFGGPDQPQHFGDGTRLSIL.

This clonotype was detected ten times or more. This rearrangement joins TRBV7-9 to TRBJ2-2; no reliable D call. Germline V lookup: CDR1 SEHNR, CDR2 FQNEAQ (reference sequence). This CDR3 comprises 13 residues. V lost 4 bases and J 6 bases, leaving 9 bases between the germline ends. For the CDR3, the DNA is TGTGCCAGCAGCTCGGACCTGGCCGGGGAGCTGTTTTTT. Translating it yields CASSSDLAGELFF.

The table lists this clonotype with many counts. This rearrangement joins TRBV20-1 to TRBJ1-5; D possibly corresponds to TRBD1 (5 bases). The ends were cut back, 4 bases at V and 2 bases at J, with 9 bases in the middle. CDR1 and CDR2 (germline): DFQATT, SNEGSKA (reference sequence). The CDR3 spans 13 residues. CDR3 loop: CSAIMGRNQPQHF. The CDR3 region has the DNA TGCAGTGCTATTATGGGGCGCAATCAGCCCCAGCATTTT.

The sample holds many counts of this clonotype. V usage is TRBV2 and J usage is TRBJ2-3; the D gene is possibly TRBD1 (5 bases). The CDR3 is 15 amino acids. CDR1 and CDR2 from the germline V gene are SNHLY and FYNNEI. With 3 bases removed from V and 6 bases from J, the gap between germline ends came to 16 bases. CDR3 protein: CASSDPGRVGDTQYF. The DNA for the CDR3 is TGTGCCAGCAGTGATCCGGGCAGGGTCGGGGATACGCAGTATTTT.

This clonotype was seen repeatedly, ten times or more. The chain uses TRBV3-1 and TRBJ2-1; TRBD1 matches 7 bases. Per the germline V gene, CDR1 is LGHDT and CDR2 is YNNKEL (reference sequence). The trim removed 4 bases at V and 5 bases at J, leaving 5 bases unmatched. The CDR3 runs 14 residues. CDR3 region: CASSLAGTDNEQFF. CDR3 bases: TGTGCCAGCAGCCTCGCCGGGACAGACAATGAGCAGTTCTTC.

This clonotype was detected ten times or more. The V and J genes are TRBV5-1 and TRBJ2-7; TRBD2 matches 13 bases. Germline CDR1 reads SGHRS; CDR2 reads YFSETQ. Losses at the gene ends were 4 bases for V and 3 bases for J; bases not matched to a gene: 4. There are 15 residues in the CDR3. CDR3 in DNA: TGCGCCAGCAGCGTGGGGACTAGCGGGGTCTACGAGCAGTACTTC. This translates into CASSVGTSGVYEQYF.

This clonotype has at least ten counts. The chain couples TRBV20-1 to TRBJ1-2; D is uncertain. Germline lookup yields CDR1 DFQATT and CDR2 SNEGSKA (reference sequence). The V end was cut by 4 bases, the J end by 6 bases, with 6 bases between. CDR3 size: 10 residues. CDR3 sequence reads: CSAIKDGYTF. The CDR3 nucleotides read TGCAGTGCTATTAAGGATGGCTACACCTTC.

This clonotype was seen many times. V is TRBV9 and J is TRBJ2-2; D ambiguous. In germline, CDR1 is SGDLS, CDR2 YYNGEE. Trimming took off 0 bases at V and 1 base at J, with 4 bases between the two ends. The CDR3 is made up of 14 amino acids. In DNA form, the CDR3 reads TGTGCCAGCAGCGTAGTGTGGAACACCGGGGAGCTGTTTTTT. It is translated as CASSVVWNTGELFF. The whole variable domain, remainder taken from reference TRBV9 and TRBJ2-2, is DSGVTQTPKHLITATGQRVTLRCSPRSGDLSVYWYQQSLDQGLQFLIQYYNGEERAKGNILERFSAQQFPDLHSELNLSSLELGDSALYFCASSVVWNTGELFFGEGSRLTVL.

This clonotype was detected many times. The V call is TRBV20-1, the J call TRBJ2-7; perhaps TRBD1 as D (6 bases). Looked up from germline, CDR1 is DFQATT and CDR2 is SNEGSKA (reference sequence). This CDR3 is built from 14 residues. Trimming left V 1 base short and J 5 bases short, with 15 bases between. CDR3 sequence reads: CSARGDNVRNEQYF. CDR3 sequence (DNA): TGCAGTGCTAGAGGGGACAATGTGAGGAACGAGCAGTACTTC.

This clonotype has at least ten counts. The chain recombines TRBV6-5 with TRBJ2-7, with 8 bases that match TRBD1. V trimming: 7 bases; J trimming: 3 bases; junction bases outside the gene matches: 8. CDR1 is MNHEY and CDR2 is SVGAGI in the germline V gene. This CDR3 comprises 14 residues. CDR3: CASTPGDRYYEQYF. Here the CDR3 DNA reads TGTGCCAGCACTCCAGGGGACAGGTACTACGAGCAGTACTTC.

This clonotype has a count of ten or more. This chain links TRBV9 with TRBJ2-5, with 13 bases identical to TRBD2. V lost 4 bases to trimming and J lost 5 bases; unmatched junction nucleotides: 8. Germline V lookup: CDR1 SGDLS, CDR2 YYNGEE. CDR3 length: 16 amino acids. CDR3 loop: CASSKTSGGAGETQYF. The CDR3 DNA sequence: TGTGCCAGCAGCAAAACTAGCGGGGGGGCGGGGGAGACCCAGTACTTC. The entire variable domain, with the rest obtained from reference TRBV9 and TRBJ2-5, is as follows: DSGVTQTPKHLITATGQRVTLRCSPRSGDLSVYWYQQSLDQGLQFLIQYYNGEERAKGNILERFSAQQFPDLHSELNLSSLELGDSALYFCASSKTSGGAGETQYFGPGTRLLVL.